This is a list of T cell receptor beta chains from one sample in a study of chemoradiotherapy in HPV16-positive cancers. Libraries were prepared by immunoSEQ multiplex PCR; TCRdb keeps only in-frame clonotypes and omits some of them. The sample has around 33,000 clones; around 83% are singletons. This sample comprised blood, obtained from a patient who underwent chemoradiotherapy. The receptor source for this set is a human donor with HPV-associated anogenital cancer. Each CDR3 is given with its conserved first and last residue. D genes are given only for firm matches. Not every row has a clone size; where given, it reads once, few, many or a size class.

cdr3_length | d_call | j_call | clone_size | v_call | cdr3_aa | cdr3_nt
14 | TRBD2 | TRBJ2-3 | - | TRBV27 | CASRAGVGTDTQYF | TGTGCCAGCAGGGCGGGGGTTGGCACAGATACGCAGTATTTT
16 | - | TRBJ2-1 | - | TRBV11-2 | CASSSIRGNPYNEQFF | TGTGCCAGCAGCTCCATTAGAGGGAATCCCTACAATGAGCAGTTCTTC
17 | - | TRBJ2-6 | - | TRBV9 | CASSVNTVFSGANVLTF | TGTGCCAGCAGCGTAAATACAGTGTTCTCTGGGGCCAACGTCCTGACTTTC
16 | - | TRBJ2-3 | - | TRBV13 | CASSSIPGPSTDTQYF | TGTGCCAGCAGCTCTATTCCGGGACCCAGCACAGATACGCAGTATTTT
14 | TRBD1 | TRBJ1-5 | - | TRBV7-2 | CAVGWQGENQPQHF | TGTGCCGTAGGCTGGCAGGGGGAAAATCAGCCCCAGCATTTT
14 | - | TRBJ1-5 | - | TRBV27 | CASSLGSDNQPQHF | TGTGCCAGCAGTTTGGGGAGCGACAATCAGCCCCAGCATTTT
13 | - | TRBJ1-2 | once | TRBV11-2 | CASSLGFNYGYTF | TGTGCCAGCAGCTTAGGTTTTAACTATGGCTACACCTTC
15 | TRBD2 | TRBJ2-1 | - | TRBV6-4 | CASSDSTSGYNEQFF | TGTGCCAGCAGTGACTCGACTAGCGGCTACAATGAGCAGTTCTTC
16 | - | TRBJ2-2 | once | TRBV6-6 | CASSTNNPSNTGELFF | TGTGCCAGCTCTACCAATAACCCATCGAACACCGGGGAGCTGTTTTTT
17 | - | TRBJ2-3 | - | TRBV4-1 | CASSQGGDRTSTDTQYF | TGCGCCAGCAGCCAAGGCGGTGATAGGACTAGCACAGATACGCAGTATTTT